This T cell receptor beta chain derives from a study of T cells expressing NK-cell markers (dated by TCRdb to 2020 to 2022). Concerning the study at large: In sorted CD3+CD56+NKG2C+, CD3+CD56+NKG2C- and CD3+CD56-NKG2C+ T-cell subsets from 7 or 8 donors, TCR beta-chain repertoires were profiled. Randomly selected healthy volunteers, three men and five women, were used as the eight sequenced donors. Among the eight sequenced donors, only one was HCMV-seronegative, while the other seven were HCMV-seropositive. Illumina HiSeq 2000/2500, MiSeq or NextSeq was used to sequence libraries as 2 x 150 bp reads.

What the research found in general, with its limitations: It remained unclear whether the expanded NKG2C-expressing T cell clones were specific for HCMV antigens. In six donors, the dominant CD3+CD56+NKG2C+ clonotypes were among the top 10 CD8+ clonotypes and accounted for roughly 1.0-7.5% of CD8+ T cells. Those dominant clonotypes were again the most abundant among CD3+CD56-NKG2C+ cells in a handful of donors, at roughly 28.3-65%.

To determine HCMV serostatus, a commercial ELISA kit was used to detect HCMV-specific IgG in serum. Peripheral blood mononuclear cells were isolated from blood by Ficoll density gradient centrifugation. Regarding this clonotype: Its antigen is still unknown.

The CDR3 sequence holds 15 residues, the cysteine and phenylalanine included. The DNA is unrecorded. CDR1 SEHNR and CDR2 FQNEAQ were looked up in the germline V gene (reference sequence). Data came from an Illumina HiSeq 2000. TCR beta cDNA libraries were made by 5'RACE template switching that added a universal primer site and unique molecular identifiers. cDNA synthesis was primed from the TCR beta constant segment and was followed by two successive PCR amplification steps. In the authors' own workflow: MIGEC was used to demultiplex reads and group reads by UMI, and MiTCR was used to assemble and quantify clonotypes. To exclude erroneous sequences, any TCR cDNA sequence not supported by at least two reads was discarded. Downstream repertoire analysis used the tcR package, and clonotypes were matched across fractions by CDR3 nucleotide sequence plus V segment. Antigen specificity was annotated against VDJdb with VDJmatch, allowing one amino acid substitution in CDR3. One entry per CDR3 protein sequence results from the TCRdb reprocessing of the reads, with DNA left out. None of the V and J calls come from the authors' own analysis; TCRdb made them. The sample's table lists a count of approximately 550,000 distinct CDR3 sequences. The top ten constitute 3.5% to 4.5% of the sample.

The specimen was blood T cells: a sorted CD56 or NKG2C T cell subset, CD4+ or CD8+ T cells, or bulk PBMC T cells (not recorded which). The receptor chain draws on TRBV7-9 and TRBJ2-3; as DNA is missing, the TRBD2 call by TCRdb cannot be tested. The clonotype originates from a man aged 18 to 29 in good health. Donor details come from another sample of the same person, matched by shared clones. CDR3 reads: CASSLDGRETDTQYF.